This T cell receptor beta chain is drawn from a study of regulatory T cells in long-lasting Graves disease. This clonotype was recorded many times. The TCR beta library used iRepertoire HTBI primers with Arm-PCR amplification of CDR3. TCRdb fed the multiplex PCR reads into MiXCR, producing one record per CDR3 protein. The table has about 470,000 distinct CDR3 sequences, 20% to 25% seen once. Time point defined: persistent/refractory GD, antithyroid drugs over 5 years with positive TRAb. TCR sequences were obtained from RNA taken from PBMCs. Peripheral blood, about 9 milliliters of it, was drawn into EDTA tubes. Germline values: CDR1 MNHEY, CDR2 SMNVEV (reference sequence). The CDR3 spans 17 residues. The V end was cut by 5 bases, the J end by 7 bases, with 24 bases between.

This clonotype was sampled from a female donor with Graves disease. The V gene is TRBV27, the J gene TRBJ1-5, with D maybe TRBD1 (6 bases). Sequenced here: peripheral blood mononuclear cells (PBMCs), sampled when the disease was refractory, from a patient treated with antithyroid drugs. CDR3 amino acids: CASSPRPGTPARQPQHF. The CDR3 DNA sequence: TGTGCCAGCAGTCCTCGTCCCGGGACACCAGCGAGGCAGCCCCAGCATTTT.